These 5 T cell receptor beta chains originate from one sample sequenced in a study of memory CD4+ T cells and cytomegalovirus serostatus. Single viable CD3+CD4+CD8-CD45RO+ cells were sorted as the memory CD4+ T cells. Generated by immunoSEQ multiplex PCR, the TCRdb table keeps only in-frame clones and is missing some. This table holds about 42,000 clones, approximately 84% found once. What was sequenced was memory CD4+ T cells from blood. These TCRs come from an adult in good health and CMV-seronegative.

The gene calls are TRBV7-9 and TRBJ2-2, with 10 bases identical to TRBD1. Germline V gene data show CDR1 as SEHNR and CDR2 as FQNEAQ (reference sequence). The CDR3 spans 17 residues. Losses at the gene ends were 5 bases for V and 7 bases for J; bases not matched to a gene: 13. The CDR3 protein is CASSPGSGTGAYGELFF. In DNA form, the CDR3 reads TGTGCCAGCAGCCCGGGCTCCGGGACAGGGGCCTACGGGGAGCTGTTTTTT.

This clone was seen only a few times. The V call is TRBV18, the J call TRBJ2-3; D possibly corresponds to TRBD1 (6 bases). Trimming took off 11 bases at V and 3 bases at J, with 21 bases between the two ends. The CDR3 spans 15 residues. CDR1 is KGHSH, CDR2 LQKENI, per germline. The CDR3 here is CAGATGISGTDTQYF. CDR3 DNA: TGTGCCGGAGCTACAGGGATTTCTGGGACAGATACGCAGTATTTT.

The V call is TRBV7-9, the J call TRBJ2-5, with TRBD2 matching 11 bases. Germline CDR1 and CDR2: SEHNR and FQNEAQ (reference sequence). Germline trimming cut 5 bases from V and 0 bases from J; bases unmatched to any gene: 2. The CDR3 loop spans 15 amino acids. The CDR3 DNA follows: TGTGCCAGCAGCCGGACTAGCGGGTACCAAGAGACCCAGTACTTC. It specifies CASSRTSGYQETQYF.

DNA for the CDR3: TGCGCCAGCAGCGCCTGGCTAGGGGTTGCCTACGAGCAGTACTTC. Translated: CASSAWLGVAYEQYF. The chain carries TRBV5-1 and TRBJ2-7; D might be TRBD1 (5 bases). Germline V gene lookup returns CDR1 SGHRS and CDR2 YFSETQ. The CDR3 sequence is 15 residues long. V was trimmed by 4 bases and J by 2 bases, leaving 16 bases between them.

This clone was seen only a few times. The CDR3 sequence is CASSLTSYEQYF. CDR3 sequence (DNA): TGTGCCAGCAGCTTAACATCCTACGAGCAGTACTTC. The V gene is TRBV11-2, the J gene TRBJ2-7, with unresolved D. The CDR3 is 12 residues long. Between the trimmed V and J ends, which lost 2 bases and 1 base, there was a span of 3 bases. The germline gives CDR1 SGHAT, CDR2 FQNNGV.